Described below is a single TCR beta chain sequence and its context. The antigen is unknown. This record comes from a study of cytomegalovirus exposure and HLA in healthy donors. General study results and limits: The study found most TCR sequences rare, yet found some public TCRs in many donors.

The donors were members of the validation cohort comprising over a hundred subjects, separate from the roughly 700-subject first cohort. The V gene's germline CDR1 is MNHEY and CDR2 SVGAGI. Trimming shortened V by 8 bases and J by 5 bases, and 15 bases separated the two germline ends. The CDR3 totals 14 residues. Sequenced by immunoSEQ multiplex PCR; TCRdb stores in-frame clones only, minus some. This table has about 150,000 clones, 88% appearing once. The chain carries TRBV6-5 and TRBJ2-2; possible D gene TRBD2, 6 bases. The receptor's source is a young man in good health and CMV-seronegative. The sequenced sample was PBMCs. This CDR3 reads CASQRGDFTGELFF. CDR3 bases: TGTGCCAGCCAAAGAGGGGACTTTACCGGGGAGCTGTTTTTT.